Following are 7 T cell receptor beta chains from one sample sequenced in a study of beta chain features in type 1 diabetes. cDNA synthesis used the whole RNA isolate, giving expressed TCRB sequences. Sequencing was performed with immunoSEQ multiplex PCR; in TCRdb, only in-frame clones are kept and a portion is missing. Of around 300,000 clones listed, 11% are singletons. The specimen was naive CD4+ T cells from blood. Receptors originate from a woman between 25 and 40 years old in good health.

This clone was recorded a few times. The rearrangement joins TRBV11-3 to TRBJ2-5; 10 bases are shared with TRBD2. The trim removed 4 bases at V and 0 bases at J, leaving 2 bases unmatched. This CDR3 is 15 amino acids long. CDR1 and CDR2 (germline): SGHNT, YENEEA. CDR3 coding DNA: TGTGCCAGCAGCTCAGGACTAGCGGACCAAGAGACCCAGTACTTC. Translated: CASSSGLADQETQYF.

This clone was picked up a small number of times. This sequence joins TRBV12-5 and TRBJ2-4; no clear D gene. The CDR3 covers 17 residues. V gave up 1 base and J gave up 0 bases, with 13 bases separating them. Germline V CDR1 and CDR2: LGHNT, FRNRAP. The DNA of the CDR3 is TGTGCTAGTGGTTTGGCCCTGTTGAGCACAGCCAAAAACATTCAGTACTTC. Its protein is CASGLALLSTAKNIQYF.

This clone showed up just a few times. The chain carries TRBV7-3 and TRBJ2-7; 8 positions match TRBD2. V shed 0 bases, J shed 3 bases, and the junction held 1 base outside the gene matches. The CDR3 is 14 residues long. Germline CDR1 is SGHTA and CDR2 is FQGTGA. As DNA, the CDR3 is TGTGCCAGCAGCTTAACGGGGACTAGCTACGAGCAGTACTTC. As protein: CASSLTGTSYEQYF.

The chain has TRBV7-3 and TRBJ2-3; D possibly corresponds to TRBD2 (6 bases). Between the trimmed V and J ends, which lost 2 bases and 10 bases, there was a span of 10 bases. Germline V CDR1 and CDR2: SGHTA, FQGTGA. The CDR3 totals 12 residues. The CDR3 is CASSLGGFAQYF. The CDR3 DNA follows: TGTGCCAGCAGCTTAGGGGGGTTCGCGCAGTATTTT.

V is TRBV18 and J is TRBJ2-5; 13 bases are a match to TRBD2. J was trimmed by 5 bases and V by 3 bases; bases with no gene match: 0. The CDR3 has 14 residues. Germline CDR1 KGHSH, CDR2 LQKENI. The CDR3, as DNA: TGTGCCAGCTCACCGACTAGCGGGAGGGAGACCCAGTACTTC. Its translation: CASSPTSGRETQYF.

This chain connects TRBV4-3 to TRBJ2-3; 13 positions agree with TRBD2. The CDR3 is 18 amino acids. Germline lookup yields CDR1 LGHNA and CDR2 YSLEER. The V gene end was trimmed by 1 base and the J gene end by 2 bases; junction bases not matched to a gene: 6. CDR3 residues: CASSQVSGTSGNTDTQYF. Written as DNA, the CDR3 is TGCGCCAGCAGCCAAGTTAGCGGGACTAGCGGGAACACAGATACGCAGTATTTT.

This clone was detected a few times. This chain uses TRBV7-2 with TRBJ2-3, with TRBD2 matching 7 bases. V dropped 8 bases and J dropped 0; count of bases not matched to a gene: 8. Germline values: CDR1 SGHTA, CDR2 FQGNSA. The CDR3 contains 15 residues. The CDR3 DNA reads TGTGCCAGCGCCGATAGCGGGCTTAGCACAGATACGCAGTATTTT. It codes for CASADSGLSTDTQYF.